The 32 T cell receptor beta chains below come from one sample, sequenced in a study of T-cell reconstitution after alpha-beta-depleted transplantation in children. Preparing the TCRbeta library involved the use of unique molecular identifiers. TCRdb called the PCR reads again in MiXCR, with one record for every CDR3 protein. The table lists about 440,000 distinct CDR3 sequences, over 40% of them singletons. Material: PBMCs, obtained before TCRalphabeta/CD19-depleted stem cell transplant. The source is a girl aged 2 to 9 with aplastic anemia, due to receive a stem cell transplant.

This clonotype was seen only a few times. The chain links TRBV3-1 to TRBJ2-2; the match to TRBD2 covers 8 bases. Germline loops: CDR1 LGHDT, CDR2 YNNKEL (reference sequence). The junction had 4 bases not matched to a gene; V was cut back by 1 base and J by 0 bases. The CDR3 runs to 17 residues. The CDR3 DNA follows: TGTGCCAGCAGCCAAGGGACTAGCCTATCGAACACCGGGGAGCTGTTTTTT. Translated, it gives CASSQGTSLSNTGELFF.

The chain employs TRBV3-1 and TRBJ2-1; tentatively, D is TRBD1 or TRBD2 (5 bases each). Germline CDR1 reads LGHDT; CDR2 reads YNNKEL (reference sequence). This CDR3 spans 17 amino acids. Trimming removed 5 bases from V and 0 bases from J, with 17 bases in between. The CDR3 sequence: CASSLLKLGTSYNEQFF. CDR3 nucleotide sequence: TGTGCCAGCAGCTTATTGAAGTTAGGGACCTCCTACAATGAGCAGTTCTTC.

The CDR3 here is CASSLDGGGFYGYTF. DNA for the CDR3: TGTGCCAGCAGTTTAGATGGAGGGGGCTTCTATGGCTACACCTTC. The J gene is TRBJ1-2, the V gene TRBV12-3 or TRBV12-4; 7 bases are shared with TRBD1. The J segment lost 4 bases and the V segment lost 1 base, leaving 6 bases of the junction unmatched. The CDR3 length is 15 residues.

J is TRBJ2-7 and V is TRBV11-2, with 10 bases fitting TRBD2. Trimming took 5 bases from V and 5 from J; bases not matched to a gene: 18. Looked up from germline, CDR1 is SGHAT and CDR2 is FQNNGV. This CDR3 comprises 18 residues. The CDR3 is CASSPGVRGGLAADEQYF. For the CDR3, the DNA is TGTGCCAGCAGCCCCGGCGTGCGTGGTGGACTAGCGGCCGACGAGCAGTACTTC. The full variable domain, rest sourced from reference TRBV11-2 and TRBJ2-7, is EAGVAQSPRYKIIEKRQSVAFWCNPISGHATLYWYQQILGQGPKLLIQFQNNGVVDDSQLPKDRFSAERLKGVDSTLKIQPAKLEDSAVYLCASSPGVRGGLAADEQYFGPGTRLTVT.

This clonotype was seen a few times. The rearrangement links TRBV20-1 to TRBJ2-5; 7 positions match TRBD2. The CDR3 runs 15 residues. Germline V gene data show CDR1 as DFQATT and CDR2 as SNEGSKA (reference sequence). With 6 bases clipped from V and 5 bases from J, the junction kept 15 bases outside the gene matches. The CDR3 nucleotides are TGCAGTGCCTTAAGGGGCGGGAGACGCCGGGAGACCCAGTACTTC. Residues: CSALRGGRRRETQYF.

The rearrangement links TRBV29-1 to TRBJ1-2, with D unclear. Germline values: CDR1 SQVTM, CDR2 ANQGSEA. The V end was cut by 0 bases, the J end by 5 bases, with 10 bases between. CDR3 length: 13 residues. DNA for the CDR3: TGCAGCGTTGAAGATCGGGTTCGGTATGGCTACACCTTC. This codes for CSVEDRVRYGYTF.

With regard to this clonotype: A much larger clone is a single base away; this may be a read error. V and J are TRBV4-1 and TRBJ1-1; D is undetermined. The length of the CDR3 is 16 residues. Per the germline V gene, CDR1 is MGHRA and CDR2 is YSYEKL. DNA of the CDR3: TGCGCCAGCAGCCAAGAGACGGCCTTCGGAGACACTAAAGCTTTCTTT. Amino acids: CASSQETAFGDTKAFF.

This clonotype is a singleton in its sample. The junction differs from germline at one of its ends, possibly a read error. CDR3 bases: TGTGCCAGCACCTTAGGGGTCTGGACACAACAAGAGCAGTACTTC. Amino acid sequence: CASTLGVWTQQEQYF. The rearrangement links TRBV7-8 to TRBJ2-7; a possible D gene is TRBD1 (5 bases). Germline CDR1 is SGHVS and CDR2 is FQNEAQ. This CDR3 has 15 amino acids.

The genes are TRBV20-1 and TRBJ2-7, with D perhaps TRBD1 (6 bases). The CDR3 is 14 amino acids. Germline assignment: CDR1 DFQATT and CDR2 SNEGSKA (reference sequence). The ends were cut back, 5 bases at V and 1 base at J, with 15 bases in the middle. The CDR3 loop is CSARPPGHSYEQYF. The DNA for the CDR3 is TGCAGTGCTCGGCCCCCGGGACATTCCTACGAGCAGTACTTC.

The chain is built from TRBV14 and TRBJ2-5, with a possible D match to TRBD2 (5 bases). The V and J ends lost 3 bases and 4 bases respectively, with 15 bases between them. Germline-derived CDR1 and CDR2 are SGHDN and FVKESK. The CDR3 contains 15 residues. Written as DNA, the CDR3 is TGTGCCAGCAGCCAGAGTAGCGCTCCTCCAGAGACCCAGTACTTC. Translation gives CASSQSSAPPETQYF.

There are a few counts of this clonotype. The V call is TRBV4-1, the J call TRBJ2-5; D might be TRBD2 (6 bases). V was cut by 1 base and J by 0 bases, with 9 bases left in between. This CDR3 is built from 15 residues. Germline values: CDR1 MGHRA, CDR2 YSYEKL. The chain's CDR3 is CASSQGWRDQETQYF. CDR3 in DNA: TGCGCCAGCAGCCAAGGTTGGAGGGACCAAGAGACCCAGTACTTC.

V gene TRBV20-1 combines with J gene TRBJ2-3; 11 positions match TRBD2. Germline loops: CDR1 DFQATT, CDR2 SNEGSKA (reference sequence). The ends lost 2 bases at V and 11 bases at J; junction bases unmatched: 9. The CDR3 has 14 residues. CDR3 residues: CSARKLAGESRQYF. The CDR3 DNA follows: TGCAGTGCTAGAAAACTAGCGGGGGAGTCGAGGCAGTATTTT.

This clonotype was seen a single time. The V and J genes are TRBV15 and TRBJ1-1; a possible D gene is TRBD1 (6 bases). Trimming shortened V by 0 bases and J by 3 bases, and 11 bases separated the two germline ends. Germline CDR1 LNHNV, CDR2 YYDKDF (reference sequence). The CDR3 is 15 residues long. CDR3 nucleotides: TGTGCCACCAGCAGAGATCTAGCAGGGGACACTGAAGCTTTCTTT. It codes for CATSRDLAGDTEAFF.

This clonotype was found a few times. CDR3 DNA: TGTGCCAGCAGTCTGGCGACAGTTTTCCAAAACATTCAGTACTTC. Encoded protein: CASSLATVFQNIQYF. The rearrangement joins TRBV7-9 to TRBJ2-4; a weak D match, TRBD1 (5 bases). V lost 6 bases to trimming and J lost 5 bases, with 17 bases between them. This CDR3 is 15 amino acids long. Looked up from germline, CDR1 is SEHNR and CDR2 is FQNEAQ (reference sequence).

Ten or more counts support this clonotype. V is TRBV5-1 and J is TRBJ2-1, with TRBD2 matching 9 bases. After removal of 0 bases from V and 1 base from J, the junction contained 5 bases not matched to a gene. In germline, CDR1 is SGHRS, CDR2 YFSETQ. This CDR3 spans 17 amino acids. The CDR3 sequence: CASSLETLAGSYNEQFF. CDR3 coding DNA: TGCGCCAGCAGCTTGGAAACGCTAGCGGGATCCTACAATGAGCAGTTCTTC.

Concerning this clonotype itself: A read error may account for a junction end that differs from germline. The rearrangement uses TRBV4-2 and TRBJ2-7, with D perhaps matching TRBD2 (5 bases). Germline CDR1 reads LGHNA; CDR2 reads YNFKEQ. The CDR3 sequence is 16 residues long. CDR3 in amino acids: CAISQAADVVGYEQYF. CDR3 DNA: TGTGCCATCAGCCAAGCGGCAGACGTCGTCGGCTACGAGCAGTACTTC.

This clonotype was seen a few times. The chain links TRBV4-3 to TRBJ2-2, with TRBD2 matching over 9 bases. The CDR3 sequence is 17 residues long. J gave up 7 bases and V 2 bases, and 11 bases lay outside the gene matches. Germline V lookup: CDR1 LGHNA, CDR2 YSLEER. The CDR3 nucleotides are TGCGCCAGCAGCCAACCCCCATTAGCGGGAGAACTCGGGGAGCTGTTTTTT. Translation: CASSQPPLAGELGELFF.

This clonotype was counted only a few times. This chain connects TRBV7-2 to TRBJ2-7; D might be TRBD2 (6 bases). Germline CDR1 SGHTA, CDR2 FQGNSA. V was trimmed by 5 bases and J by 5 bases, leaving 13 bases between them. The CDR3 has 13 residues. The CDR3 nucleotides read TGTGCCAGCAGCCCCGGGACTTTAAACGAGCAGTACTTC. Protein product: CASSPGTLNEQYF.

The CDR3 DNA sequence: TGTGCCAGCAGCCTCCGTGTGGGTCCGCAGGAGACCCAGTACTTC. Translation: CASSLRVGPQETQYF. V is TRBV7-9 and J is TRBJ2-5; no reliable D call. The V end lost 5 bases, the J end lost 5 bases, and 18 bases lay between the germline ends. Germline-derived CDR1 and CDR2 are SEHNR and FQNEAQ (reference sequence). The CDR3 runs to 15 residues.

The chain carries TRBV29-1 and TRBJ2-5; 13 nucleotides match TRBD2. CDR3 length: 12 amino acids. The trim removed 7 bases at V and 4 bases at J, leaving 0 bases unmatched. Looked up from germline, CDR1 is SQVTM and CDR2 is ANQGSEA. The CDR3: CSGLAGGETQYF. DNA of the CDR3: TGCAGCGGACTAGCGGGAGGAGAGACCCAGTACTTC.

This clonotype was counted at least ten times. The chain joins TRBV7-2 to TRBJ2-1; 8 bases line up with TRBD2. Germline V gives CDR1 SGHTA, CDR2 FQGNSA. With V trimmed by 6 bases and J by 4 bases, 8 bases remained unmatched. The length of the CDR3 is 15 residues. The CDR3 nucleotides are TGTGCCAGCAGGAGGGCGGGAGGAAGGTACAATGAGCAGTTCTTC. It yields the protein CASRRAGGRYNEQFF.

The table lists this clonotype with many counts. The J gene is TRBJ2-1, the V gene TRBV6-1; D could derive from TRBD1 or TRBD2 (5 bases each). The CDR3 runs 16 residues. V shed 7 bases and J shed 7 bases, with 23 bases lying between them. CDR1 and CDR2 from the germline V gene are MNHNS and SASEGT. Written as DNA, the CDR3 is TGTGCCAGCAATCCGTCGGGTTACGGGACGCGAAATGAGCAGTTCTTC. It codes for CASNPSGYGTRNEQFF.

There are a few counts of this clonotype. The J gene is TRBJ2-1, the V gene TRBV20-1, with 7 bases identical to TRBD2. The CDR3 has 14 residues. V gave up 6 bases and J gave up 5 bases; unmatched junction bases: 10. Germline CDR1 reads DFQATT; CDR2 reads SNEGSKA (reference sequence). The DNA of the CDR3 is TGCAGTGCCCAAAGCGGGATGGCCAACAATGAGCAGTTCTTC. Translation: CSAQSGMANNEQFF.

A word on this clonotype: Being one base from a much bigger clone, this may be a read error. The V gene is TRBV12-3 or TRBV12-4, the J gene TRBJ2-1, with unresolved D. The CDR3 has 11 amino acids. The CDR3 region is CVCGFYNELFF. CDR3 nucleotide sequence: TGTGTCTGCGGCTTCTACAATGAGCTGTTCTTC.

This sequence joins TRBV20-1 and TRBJ2-1; D perhaps matches TRBD2 (6 bases). The CDR3 runs to 15 residues. The ends were cut back, 3 bases at V and 0 bases at J, with 12 bases in the middle. Germline CDR1 DFQATT, CDR2 SNEGSKA (reference sequence). CDR3 region: CSARVGGSSYNEQFF. CDR3 DNA: TGCAGTGCTAGGGTGGGAGGCTCCTCCTACAATGAGCAGTTCTTC.

J is TRBJ1-5 and V is TRBV3-1, with unresolved D. Germline V gene sequence: CDR1 LGHDT, CDR2 YNNKEL (reference sequence). V was shortened by 4 bases and J by 7 bases, with 14 bases between the two germline ends. The CDR3 is 14 amino acids. CDR3 loop: CASSRSFGEQPQHF. In DNA, the CDR3 is TGTGCCAGCAGCCGAAGTTTTGGAGAACAGCCCCAGCATTTT.

This rearrangement joins TRBV7-9 to TRBJ1-2; possible D gene TRBD1, 5 bases. The CDR3 totals 13 residues. CDR1 and CDR2 from the germline V gene are SEHNR and FQNEAQ (reference sequence). Deletions cut 5 bases from V and 8 bases from J, with 15 bases between. CDR3 nucleotide sequence: TGTGCCAGCAGCCCCACCGGGGGTCGGGGCTACACCTTC. Translation gives CASSPTGGRGYTF.

This clonotype counts as medium-sized (0.01 to 0.1%). V gene TRBV12-3 or TRBV12-4 combines with J gene TRBJ2-3; D gene ambiguous. The CDR3 contains 16 residues. V shed 3 bases and J shed 0 bases, with 13 bases lying between them. The CDR3 protein is CASSLSRLLSTDTQYF. CDR3 coding DNA: TGTGCCAGCAGTTTGTCTCGGTTGCTGAGCACAGATACGCAGTATTTT.

The rearrangement uses TRBV7-8 and TRBJ2-7; D perhaps matches TRBD2 (6 bases). The CDR3 runs to 15 residues. CDR1 is SGHVS and CDR2 is FQNEAQ in the germline V gene. V shed 2 bases and J shed 2 bases, with 13 bases lying between them. The CDR3 region is CASSLLAGTAYEQYF. The CDR3 DNA reads TGTGCCAGCAGCTTACTTGCGGGGACCGCCTACGAGCAGTACTTC.

This clonotype was detected only once. The genes are TRBV10-3 and TRBJ1-5; 7 bases match TRBD1. With V trimmed by 8 bases and J by 0 bases, 13 bases remained unmatched. The germline CDR1 and CDR2 sequences are ENHRY and SYGVKD. This CDR3 has 17 residues. CDR3 nucleotide sequence: TGTGCCATCGGCGACAGGGACCCTGGGGTTAGCAATCAGCCCCAGCATTTT. Translated: CAIGDRDPGVSNQPQHF.

This clonotype was counted ten times or more. The chain's CDR3 is CASSFPRDRGLGETQYF. CDR3 nucleotide sequence: TGTGCCAGCAGCTTCCCCCGGGACAGGGGGTTAGGGGAGACCCAGTACTTC. This rearrangement joins TRBV7-2 to TRBJ2-5, with 11 nucleotides matching TRBD1. Looked up from germline, CDR1 is SGHTA and CDR2 is FQGNSA. CDR3 length: 17 amino acids. Trimming removed 3 bases from V and 5 bases from J; junction bases left unmatched: 11.

This clonotype was counted ten times or more. The chain links TRBV27 to TRBJ2-1; D gene ambiguous. Germline lookup yields CDR1 MNHEY and CDR2 SMNVEV (reference sequence). Trimming left V 3 bases short and J 5 bases short, with 8 bases between. This CDR3 is built from 13 residues. The CDR3 nucleotides read TGTGCCAGCAGTTTTCGGGCGGACAATGAGCAGTTCTTC. Translating it yields CASSFRADNEQFF.